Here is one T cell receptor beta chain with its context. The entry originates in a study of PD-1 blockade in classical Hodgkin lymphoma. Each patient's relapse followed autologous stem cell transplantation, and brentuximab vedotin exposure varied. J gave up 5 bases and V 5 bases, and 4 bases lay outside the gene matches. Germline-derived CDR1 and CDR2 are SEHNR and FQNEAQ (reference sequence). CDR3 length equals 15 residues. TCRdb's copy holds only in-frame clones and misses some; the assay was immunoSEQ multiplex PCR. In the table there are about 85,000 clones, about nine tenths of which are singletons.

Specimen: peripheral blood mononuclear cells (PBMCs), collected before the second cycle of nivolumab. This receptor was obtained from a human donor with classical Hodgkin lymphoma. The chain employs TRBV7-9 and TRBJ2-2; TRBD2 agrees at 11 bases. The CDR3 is CASSAGTSGTGELFF. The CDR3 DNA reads TGTGCCAGCAGCGCCGGGACTAGCGGAACCGGGGAGCTGTTTTTT. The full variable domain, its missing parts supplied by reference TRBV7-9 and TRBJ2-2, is DTGVSQNPRHKITKRGQNVTFRCDPISEHNRLYWYRQTLGQGPEFLTYFQNEAQLEKSRLLSDRFSAERPKGSFSTLEIQRTEQGDSAMYLCASSAGTSGTGELFFGEGSRLTVL.